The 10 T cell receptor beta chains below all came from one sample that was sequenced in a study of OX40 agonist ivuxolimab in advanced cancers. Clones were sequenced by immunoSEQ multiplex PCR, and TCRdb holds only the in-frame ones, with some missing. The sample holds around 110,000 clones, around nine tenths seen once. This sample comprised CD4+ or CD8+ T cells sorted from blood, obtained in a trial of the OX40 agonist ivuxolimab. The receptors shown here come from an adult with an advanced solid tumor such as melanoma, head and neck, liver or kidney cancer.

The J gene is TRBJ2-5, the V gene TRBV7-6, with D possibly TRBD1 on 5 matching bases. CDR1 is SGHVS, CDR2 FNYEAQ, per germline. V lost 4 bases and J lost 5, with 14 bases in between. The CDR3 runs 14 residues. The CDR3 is CASSSQGLGETQYF. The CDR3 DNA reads TGTGCCAGCAGCTCCCAGGGCCTAGGGGAGACCCAGTACTTC.

The CDR3 nucleotides are TGTGCCAGCAGCCCAACCGCAGCGGGGGCATACAATGAGCAGTTCTTC. It codes for CASSPTAAGAYNEQFF. The chain has TRBV7-9 and TRBJ2-1, with 8 bases matching TRBD2. The CDR3 runs to 16 residues. CDR1 and CDR2 from the germline V gene are SEHNR and FQNEAQ (reference sequence). The V and J ends lost 5 bases and 4 bases, in that order; junction bases with no gene match: 10. The variable domain in full, completed from reference TRBV7-9 and TRBJ2-1, reads DTGVSQNPRHKITKRGQNVTFRCDPISEHNRLYWYRQTLGQGPEFLTYFQNEAQLEKSRLLSDRFSAERPKGSFSTLEIQRTEQGDSAMYLCASSPTAAGAYNEQFFGPGTRLTVL.

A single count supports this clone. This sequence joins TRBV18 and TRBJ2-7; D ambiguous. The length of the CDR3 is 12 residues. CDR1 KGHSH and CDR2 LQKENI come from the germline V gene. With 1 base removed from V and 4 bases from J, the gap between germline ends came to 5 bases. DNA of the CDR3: TGTGCCAGCTCACCACGTCAATACGAGCAGTACTTC. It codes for CASSPRQYEQYF.

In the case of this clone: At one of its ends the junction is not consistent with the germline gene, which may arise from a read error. CDR3 DNA: TGTGCTAGCAGCCCTAGGCTAGCGCACAATGAGCAGTTCTTC. As protein: CASSPRLAHNEQFF. V usage is TRBV7-7 and J usage is TRBJ2-1, with a tentative D call TRBD2 (6 bases). The germline gives CDR1 SSHAT, CDR2 FNYEAQ (reference sequence). The CDR3 runs to 14 residues.

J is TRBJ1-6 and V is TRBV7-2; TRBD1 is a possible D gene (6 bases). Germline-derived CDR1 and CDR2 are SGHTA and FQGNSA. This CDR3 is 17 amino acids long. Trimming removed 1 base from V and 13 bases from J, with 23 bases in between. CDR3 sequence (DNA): TGTGCCAGCAGCTTAGTTCGGGACAAGGCCTCTCTTAATCCCCTCCACTTT. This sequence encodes CASSLVRDKASLNPLHF.

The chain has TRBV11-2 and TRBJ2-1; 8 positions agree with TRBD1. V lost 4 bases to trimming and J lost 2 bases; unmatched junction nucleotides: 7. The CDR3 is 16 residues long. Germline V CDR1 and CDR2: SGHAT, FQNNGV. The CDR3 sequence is CASSYYRGKTYNEQFF. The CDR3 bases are TGTGCCAGCAGCTACTACAGGGGGAAAACCTACAATGAGCAGTTCTTC.

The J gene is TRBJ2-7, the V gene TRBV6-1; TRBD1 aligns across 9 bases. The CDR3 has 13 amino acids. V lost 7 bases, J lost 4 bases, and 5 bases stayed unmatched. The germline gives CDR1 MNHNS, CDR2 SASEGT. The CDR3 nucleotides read TGTGCCAGCACCCGGGACAGGGAATACGAGCAGTACTTC. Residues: CASTRDREYEQYF.

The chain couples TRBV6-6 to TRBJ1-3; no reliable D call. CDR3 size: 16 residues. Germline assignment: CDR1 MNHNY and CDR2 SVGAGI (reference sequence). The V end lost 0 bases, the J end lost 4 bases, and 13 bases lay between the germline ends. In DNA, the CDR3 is TGTGCCAGCAGTTACTCGAATACTAAAGGCGGAAACACCATATATTTT. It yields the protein CASSYSNTKGGNTIYF.

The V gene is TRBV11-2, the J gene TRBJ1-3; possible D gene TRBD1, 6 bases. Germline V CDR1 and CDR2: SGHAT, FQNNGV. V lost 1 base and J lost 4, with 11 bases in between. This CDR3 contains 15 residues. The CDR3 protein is CASSLVQGGGNTIYF. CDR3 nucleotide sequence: TGTGCCAGCAGCTTAGTACAGGGCGGAGGAAACACCATATATTTT.

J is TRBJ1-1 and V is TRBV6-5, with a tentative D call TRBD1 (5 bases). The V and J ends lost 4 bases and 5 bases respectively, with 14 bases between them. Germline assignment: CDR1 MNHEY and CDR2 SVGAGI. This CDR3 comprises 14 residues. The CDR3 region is CASSLQEKRTEAFF. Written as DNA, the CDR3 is TGTGCCAGCAGTTTACAGGAAAAGAGGACTGAAGCTTTCTTT.